This is a list of T cell receptor beta chains from one sample in a study of cytomegalovirus exposure and HLA in healthy donors. Sequencing used immunoSEQ multiplex PCR; TCRdb keeps in-frame clones, though not all of them. The table records over 65,000 clones, 70% to 90% of them present only once. The specimen sequenced was PBMCs. The receptors were sampled from a human donor in good health. The CDR3 runs from the conserved cysteine through the conserved F or W. D genes are given only for firm matches. The size of a clone is reported for some rows only, either as once, few or many, or as a class for expanded clones.

D gene: .
V gene: TRBV25-1
J gene: TRBJ2-7
clone size: .
CDR3 DNA: TGTGCCAGCAGTCCTATTAGAATATTGGGGGCAGACTACGAGCAGTACTTC
CDR3 protein: CASSPIRILGADYEQYF

D gene: .
V gene: TRBV6-5
J gene: TRBJ1-4
clone size: .
CDR3 DNA: TGTGCCAGCAGGAGGGGAGGAACTAATGAAAAACTGTTTTTT
CDR3 protein: CASRRGGTNEKLFF

D gene: .
V gene: TRBV4-1
J gene: TRBJ2-5
clone size: .
CDR3 DNA: TGCGCCAGCAGCCCAATACGACAGTGGGAGACCCAGTACTTC
CDR3 protein: CASSPIRQWETQYF

D gene: .
V gene: TRBV6-5
J gene: TRBJ1-2
clone size: .
CDR3 DNA: TGTGCCAGCAGGGTCGAGGGGCAGGGGGGCTACACCTTC
CDR3 protein: CASRVEGQGGYTF

D gene: TRBD1
V gene: TRBV7-9
J gene: TRBJ1-2
clone size: .
CDR3 DNA: TGTGCCAGCAGCTTCGACGGACAGGGGAAAAGGTATGGCTACACCTTC
CDR3 protein: CASSFDGQGKRYGYTF

D gene: TRBD2
V gene: TRBV9
J gene: TRBJ2-1
clone size: .
CDR3 DNA: TGTGCCAGCAGCGTATTAACTAGCGGGGGAGGCAATGAGCAGTTCTTC
CDR3 protein: CASSVLTSGGGNEQFF

D gene: .
V gene: TRBV4-2
J gene: TRBJ2-7
clone size: .
CDR3 DNA: TGTGCCAGCAGCCAAGCCACAAACTCCTACGAGCAGTACTTC
CDR3 protein: CASSQATNSYEQYF

D gene: TRBD2
V gene: TRBV6-5
J gene: TRBJ2-7
clone size: .
CDR3 DNA: TGTGCCAGCAGTTACGCCTCCGGGACTAGCGCATACGAGCAGTACTTC
CDR3 protein: CASSYASGTSAYEQYF

D gene: TRBD1
V gene: TRBV2
J gene: TRBJ1-5
clone size: few
CDR3 DNA: TGTGCCAGCAGTCGGGACAGACTGAATCAGCCCCAGCATTTT
CDR3 protein: CASSRDRLNQPQHF

D gene: .
V gene: TRBV6-6
J gene: TRBJ2-3
clone size: .
CDR3 DNA: TGTGCCACCGAAGGGGCCCTTGGCACAGATACGCAGTATTTT
CDR3 protein: CATEGALGTDTQYF

D gene: .
V gene: TRBV6-6
J gene: TRBJ1-6
clone size: .
CDR3 DNA: TGTGCCAGCAGGGGGGCAGGGGATAATTCACCCCTCCACTTT
CDR3 protein: CASRGAGDNSPLHF

D gene: .
V gene: TRBV4-3
J gene: TRBJ1-5
clone size: .
CDR3 DNA: TGCGCCAGCAGCCAAGATCCGGGGGTCGGCAATCAGCCCCAGCATTTT
CDR3 protein: CASSQDPGVGNQPQHF

D gene: TRBD1
V gene: TRBV29-1
J gene: TRBJ2-3
clone size: .
CDR3 DNA: TGCAGCGTGCTACAGGGGTATGATACGCAGTATTTT
CDR3 protein: CSVLQGYDTQYF

D gene: .
V gene: TRBV2
J gene: TRBJ2-1
clone size: .
CDR3 DNA: TGTGCCAGCAGTCCTTTGGGGGGGCAATACAATGAGCAGTTCTTC
CDR3 protein: CASSPLGGQYNEQFF

D gene: TRBD1
V gene: TRBV7-9
J gene: TRBJ1-4
clone size: once
CDR3 DNA: TGTTCCACCGGACAGGTGAATGAAAAACTGTTTTTT
CDR3 protein: CSTGQVNEKLFF

D gene: .
V gene: TRBV5-3
J gene: TRBJ2-1
clone size: .
CDR3 DNA: TGTGCCAGAAGCTTAGCTGGGTTCTTC
CDR3 protein: CARSLAGFF

D gene: .
V gene: TRBV27
J gene: TRBJ1-1
clone size: .
CDR3 DNA: TGTGCCAGCAGTAAATCGGGGGGGTCCACTGAAGCTTTCTTT
CDR3 protein: CASSKSGGSTEAFF

D gene: TRBD2
V gene: TRBV7-9
J gene: TRBJ2-3
clone size: .
CDR3 DNA: TGTTCCAGCAGCCAGCCGGGACTAGTCTTAGCTGATACGCAGTATTTT
CDR3 protein: CSSSQPGLVLADTQYF

D gene: TRBD1
V gene: TRBV2
J gene: TRBJ1-2
clone size: once
CDR3 DNA: TGTGCCAGCGTTGGGACAGACTATGGCTACACCTTC
CDR3 protein: CASVGTDYGYTF

D gene: .
V gene: TRBV15
J gene: TRBJ1-1
clone size: .
CDR3 DNA: TGTGCCACCAGCAGACAGACAGTCGGGAACACTGAAGCTTTCTTT
CDR3 protein: CATSRQTVGNTEAFF

D gene: .
V gene: TRBV7-6
J gene: TRBJ2-3
clone size: .
CDR3 DNA: TGTGCCAGCAGCTTAAGCCATCTGAATACGCAGTATTTT
CDR3 protein: CASSLSHLNTQYF

D gene: .
V gene: TRBV5-6
J gene: TRBJ1-2
clone size: .
CDR3 DNA: TGTGCCAGCACCCAACAGGGACGTTTTGGCTACCCCTTC
CDR3 protein: CASTQQGRFGYPF

D gene: .
V gene: TRBV9
J gene: TRBJ1-1
clone size: .
CDR3 DNA: TGTGCCAGCAGCGGGCTCGGGGGGAGGCAAGCTTTCTTT
CDR3 protein: CASSGLGGRQAFF

D gene: .
V gene: TRBV18
J gene: TRBJ1-4
clone size: once
CDR3 DNA: TGTGCCAGCTCACCACGTGCAGGGGATGGAGAAAAACTGTTTTTT
CDR3 protein: CASSPRAGDGEKLFF

D gene: TRBD1
V gene: TRBV19
J gene: TRBJ1-5
clone size: .
CDR3 DNA: TGTGCCAGTAGTATAGATACAAACACAGGGGGGGGAAATCAGCCCCAGCATTTT
CDR3 protein: CASSIDTNTGGGNQPQHF

D gene: .
V gene: TRBV7-9
J gene: TRBJ1-1
clone size: once
CDR3 DNA: TGTGCCAGCAGCCCCAGGGGACCTATGGGCACTGAAGCTTTCTTT
CDR3 protein: CASSPRGPMGTEAFF

D gene: .
V gene: TRBV6-1
J gene: TRBJ1-2
clone size: .
CDR3 DNA: TGTGCCAGCCCCTTCCCCCGGAGCTCTAACTATGGCTACACCTTC
CDR3 protein: CASPFPRSSNYGYTF

D gene: TRBD2
V gene: TRBV27
J gene: TRBJ2-1
clone size: .
CDR3 DNA: TGTGCCAGCCGCCTGACTAGCGGGGCGAACAATGAGCAGTTCTTC
CDR3 protein: CASRLTSGANNEQFF

D gene: TRBD2
V gene: TRBV19
J gene: TRBJ2-2
clone size: once
CDR3 DNA: TGTGCCAGTAGTATAGGGACGTCGGGGGGGCCCACCGGGGAGCTGTTTTTT
CDR3 protein: CASSIGTSGGPTGELFF

D gene: TRBD1
V gene: TRBV5-8
J gene: TRBJ1-5
clone size: .
CDR3 DNA: TGTGCCAGCAGCTTGGGTACAGGGGGAGGCAATCAGCCCCAGCATTTT
CDR3 protein: CASSLGTGGGNQPQHF

D gene: .
V gene: TRBV5-1
J gene: TRBJ2-7
clone size: .
CDR3 DNA: TGCGCCAGCAGTTACGGGACAGAGCAGTACTTC
CDR3 protein: CASSYGTEQYF

D gene: TRBD2
V gene: TRBV27
J gene: TRBJ2-2
clone size: .
CDR3 DNA: TGTGCCAGCAGTTTAGTTGGAGCGGGGGTTCCGAACACCGGGGAGCTGTTTTTT
CDR3 protein: CASSLVGAGVPNTGELFF

D gene: .
V gene: TRBV6-6
J gene: TRBJ1-4
clone size: once
CDR3 DNA: TGTGCCAGCAGTTCTCCACTGGCAACTAATGAAAAACTGTTTTTT
CDR3 protein: CASSSPLATNEKLFF

D gene: TRBD2
V gene: TRBV11-2
J gene: TRBJ2-7
clone size: .
CDR3 DNA: TGTGCCGCCGGGACTACTCCTTACGAGCAGTACTTC
CDR3 protein: CAAGTTPYEQYF

D gene: .
V gene: TRBV13
J gene: TRBJ1-3
clone size: .
CDR3 DNA: TGTGCCAGCAGCCGATTCAGCTCTGGAAACACCATATATTTT
CDR3 protein: CASSRFSSGNTIYF

D gene: TRBD1
V gene: TRBV29-1
J gene: TRBJ2-7
clone size: few
CDR3 DNA: TGCAGCGTTGTTGGACAGGGCGGGTACGAGCAGTACTTC
CDR3 protein: CSVVGQGGYEQYF

D gene: TRBD2
V gene: TRBV10-3
J gene: TRBJ2-3
clone size: .
CDR3 DNA: TGTGCCATCAGTGAAAGGACTAGCGGGGGGATCGGTACGCAGTATTTT
CDR3 protein: CAISERTSGGIGTQYF

D gene: .
V gene: TRBV19
J gene: TRBJ2-3
clone size: .
CDR3 DNA: TGTGCCAGTAGTCAGAACCCAGGGTCTGCGGCGGATACGCAGTATTTT
CDR3 protein: CASSQNPGSAADTQYF

D gene: TRBD1
V gene: TRBV19
J gene: TRBJ2-2
clone size: .
CDR3 DNA: TGTGCCAGTCAGGGGACAGGGGCCTACACCGGGGAGCTGTTTTTT
CDR3 protein: CASQGTGAYTGELFF

D gene: .
V gene: TRBV19
J gene: TRBJ2-5
clone size: .
CDR3 DNA: TGTGCCAGTAGTATAGAAGAGTTTGGAGAGACCCAGTACTTC
CDR3 protein: CASSIEEFGETQYF

D gene: TRBD2
V gene: TRBV7-2
J gene: TRBJ2-2
clone size: .
CDR3 DNA: TGTGCCAGCAGCTCGGGACTAGCGGCCGGGGAGCTGTTTTTT
CDR3 protein: CASSSGLAAGELFF

D gene: .
V gene: TRBV19
J gene: TRBJ2-6
clone size: few
CDR3 DNA: TGTGCCAGTTCCCCACCGGAGCGAGGGAACCGTGGCTCTGGGGCCAACGTCCTGACTTTC
CDR3 protein: CASSPPERGNRGSGANVLTF

D gene: .
V gene: TRBV27
J gene: TRBJ2-4
clone size: .
CDR3 DNA: TGTGCCAGCAGTTTGACGGGTGCGACGGCCAAAAACATTCAGTACTTC
CDR3 protein: CASSLTGATAKNIQYF

D gene: .
V gene: TRBV5-1
J gene: TRBJ1-1
clone size: .
CDR3 DNA: TGCGCCAGCAGCTTGGATGGAGACAGGAGGAACACTGAAGCTTTCTTT
CDR3 protein: CASSLDGDRRNTEAFF

D gene: .
V gene: TRBV2
J gene: TRBJ1-5
clone size: .
CDR3 DNA: TGTGCCAGCAGTGAAGCGCGGGGGGCGGGTCAGCCCCAGCATTTT
CDR3 protein: CASSEARGAGQPQHF